Listed here are 15 T cell receptor beta chains from one sample, sequenced in a study of T cell repertoires in aging, cancer and after chemotherapy. Peripheral blood genomic DNA, not sorted cells or RNA, was the template. TRB rearrangements spanning V, D and J were amplified using mixed TRB-A/B primers. MiXCR was run by TCRdb on the multiplex PCR reads, yielding one entry per CDR3 protein. This sample yields about 3,100 distinct CDR3 sequences, of which 30% are seen a single time; about 14% belongs to the top ten. Material: blood. These receptors came from a human donor in good health.

By share, this clonotype ranks as medium-sized. This chain links TRBV12-3 or TRBV12-4 with TRBJ2-7; D possibly corresponds to TRBD2 (5 bases). CDR3 length: 14 amino acids. With 2 bases removed from V and 0 bases from J, the gap between germline ends came to 8 bases. CDR3 nucleotides: TGTGCCAGCAGTTTAAGCGGAAACTCCTACGAGCAGTACTTC. Its translation: CASSLSGNSYEQYF.

A few counts support this clonotype. The chain carries TRBV25-1 and TRBJ2-1; D ambiguous. Germline CDR1 reads MGHDK; CDR2 reads SYGVNS. The CDR3 is 12 residues long. Trimming removed 5 bases from V and 7 bases from J, with 9 bases in between. This CDR3 reads CASSPYGNEQFF. CDR3 coding DNA: TGTGCCAGCAGTCCCTATGGGAATGAGCAGTTCTTC.

J is TRBJ2-4 and V is TRBV6-5; D unresolved. Per germline, CDR1 MNHEY and CDR2 SVGAGI. The V and J ends lost 7 bases and 0 bases respectively, with 16 bases between them. The CDR3 length is 16 residues. CDR3: CASKKSSSLAKNIQYF. In DNA form, the CDR3 reads TGTGCCAGCAAGAAGAGCAGTTCACTAGCCAAAAACATTCAGTACTTC.

This clonotype is medium-sized (0.01 to 0.1%). The V gene is TRBV19, the J gene TRBJ2-3, with 8 nucleotides matching TRBD2. CDR3 size: 16 residues. Germline V gene sequence: CDR1 LNHDA, CDR2 SQIVND (reference sequence). V shed 3 bases, J shed 2 bases, and the junction held 7 bases outside the gene matches. The CDR3 bases are TGTGCCAGTAGTATCTTGGCGGGGGGCCCCACAGATACGCAGTATTTT. Protein: CASSILAGGPTDTQYF.

This clonotype counts as medium-sized. The chain combines TRBV5-1 with TRBJ2-3, with D possibly being TRBD1 (6 bases). The CDR3 length is 14 residues. The germline V gene encodes CDR1 SGHRS and CDR2 YFSETQ. V lost 5 bases and J 0 bases, leaving 10 bases between the germline ends. Here the CDR3 DNA reads TGCGCCAGCAGGGGCAGGGGCAGCACAGATACGCAGTATTTT. Translation: CASRGRGSTDTQYF.

By sample fraction, this clonotype is medium-sized. The chain has TRBV6-6 and TRBJ1-6; 12 nucleotides align to TRBD1. Germline CDR1 MNHNY, CDR2 SVGAGI (reference sequence). This CDR3 has 15 amino acids. Losses at the gene ends were 5 bases for V and 6 bases for J; bases not matched to a gene: 2. For the CDR3, the DNA is TGTGCCAGCAGTCGGGACAGGGGGCTTAATTCACCCCTCCACTTT. Translation gives CASSRDRGLNSPLHF.

Relative to its sample, this clonotype is medium-sized (0.01 to 0.1%). The chain uses TRBV15 and TRBJ1-1; D uncertain. This CDR3 is built from 14 residues. CDR1 and CDR2 from the germline V gene are LNHNV and YYDKDF (reference sequence). Trimming took off 0 bases at V and 1 base at J, with 6 bases between the two ends. The DNA of the CDR3 is TGTGCCACCAGCAGAGAAGCGGAGAACACTGAAGCTTTCTTT. It is translated as CATSREAENTEAFF.

The chain couples TRBV6-4 to TRBJ2-1; D is perhaps TRBD1 (5 bases). The CDR3 extends over 14 amino acids. V gave up 9 bases and J gave up 0 bases, with 12 bases separating them. Germline V gene lookup returns CDR1 MRHNA and CDR2 SNTAGT. In nucleotides, the CDR3 is TGTGCCAGTAGTATAGACAGCTCCTACAATGAGCAGTTCTTC. Translating gives CASSIDSSYNEQFF.

The chain employs TRBV2 and TRBJ2-2; weak D call: TRBD1 (7 bases). The V end was cut by 10 bases, the J end by 5 bases, with 20 bases between. CDR3 length: 15 residues. Germline loops: CDR1 SNHLY, CDR2 FYNNEI. DNA of the CDR3: TGTGCCACCCGCCCGGGGGACAGACCTACCGGGGAGCTGTTTTTT. This codes for CATRPGDRPTGELFF.

The gene calls are TRBV6-4 and TRBJ2-1, with 8 bases lining up with TRBD2. Losses at the gene ends were 5 bases for V and 6 bases for J; bases not matched to a gene: 0. CDR1 and CDR2 from the germline V gene are MRHNA and SNTAGT. This CDR3 region has 12 residues. CDR3 DNA: TGTGCCAGCAGTAGCGGGAGCAATGAGCAGTTCTTC. It specifies CASSSGSNEQFF.

By share, this clonotype ranks as medium-sized. The chain uses TRBV12-3 or TRBV12-4 and TRBJ1-2, with D tentatively TRBD1 (6 bases). Trimming took 6 bases from V and 2 from J, leaving 10 bases between them. The CDR3 loop spans 13 amino acids. As DNA, the CDR3 is TGTGCCAGCAGGGATACAGGGAACTATGGCTACACCTTC. It yields the protein CASRDTGNYGYTF.

This clonotype counts as medium-sized (0.01 to 0.1%). J is TRBJ1-2 and V is TRBV20-1, with TRBD1 identical over 7 bases. The trim removed 4 bases at V and 4 bases at J, leaving 18 bases unmatched. The CDR3 runs 17 residues. CDR1 and CDR2 from the germline V gene are DFQATT and SNEGSKA (reference sequence). The CDR3 DNA reads TGCAGTGCTAAACCCCGGGACAGTCAAGACTGGGGCTATGGCTACACCTTC. Its translation is CSAKPRDSQDWGYGYTF.

The genes are TRBV5-6 and TRBJ2-5; D unclear. In germline, CDR1 is SGHDT, CDR2 YYEEEE. This CDR3 is built from 14 residues. V lost 0 bases, J lost 2 bases, and 8 bases lay in between. CDR3 amino acids: CASSLGARQETQYF. As DNA, the CDR3 is TGTGCCAGCAGCTTGGGCGCGCGGCAAGAGACCCAGTACTTC.

In the case of this clonotype: The junction departs from germline at one end; a sequencing error may be responsible. This chain joins TRBV20-1 and TRBJ2-2, with 7 positions matching TRBD1. CDR1 and CDR2 (germline): DFQATT, SNEGSKA (reference sequence). This CDR3 has 15 amino acids. CDR3 loop: CSSREGATRTGELFF. The CDR3 DNA reads TGCAGTTCTAGAGAGGGGGCCACCCGCACCGGGGAGCTGTTTTTT.

The sample holds one count of this clonotype. This chain joins TRBV20-1 and TRBJ2-3; possible D gene TRBD2, 6 bases. Looked up from germline, CDR1 is DFQATT and CDR2 is SNEGSKA (reference sequence). The CDR3 covers 17 residues. V gave up 2 bases and J gave up 0 bases, with 18 bases separating them. The CDR3 region is CSARTLSGWGSTDTQYF. CDR3 nucleotides: TGCAGTGCTAGAACCCTTAGCGGTTGGGGTAGCACAGATACGCAGTATTTT.